The clone carrying this T cell receptor (beta chain) is a singleton in its sample. Its antigen is undetermined. Indicated time point: persistent/refractory GD, antithyroid drugs over 5 years with positive TRAb. PBMCs were the source of the RNA used for TCR sequencing. The source of the patients was an endocrinology department in Xi'an, China. This record belongs to a study of regulatory T cells in long-lasting Graves disease. This CDR3 has 13 amino acids. Germline CDR1 is SEHNR and CDR2 is FQNEAQ (reference sequence). The ends were cut back, 1 base at V and 7 bases at J, with 8 bases in the middle. Construction of the TCR beta libraries employed iRepertoire HTBI primers in conjunction with Arm-PCR of CDR3 regions. TCRdb redid the calling of the multiplex PCR reads with MiXCR, one entry per CDR3 protein. The sample holds about 290,000 distinct CDR3 sequences, under 25% seen once. Study observations and caveats: Gene preferences differed: TRBV28, TRBJ1-2, TRBJ2-5 in persistent cases. The persistent group shared 2,741 public clonotypes, more than the approximately 890 shared by new patients. The small sample size may have reduced accuracy.

This specimen was peripheral blood mononuclear cells (PBMCs), taken when the disease was refractory, from a patient treated with antithyroid drugs. The receptor was derived from a female donor with Graves disease. This rearrangement joins TRBV7-9 to TRBJ1-5; D is ambiguous. The CDR3 spells CASSLEEGQPQHF. CDR3 bases: TGTGCCAGCAGCTTAGAAGAAGGACAGCCCCAGCATTTT.